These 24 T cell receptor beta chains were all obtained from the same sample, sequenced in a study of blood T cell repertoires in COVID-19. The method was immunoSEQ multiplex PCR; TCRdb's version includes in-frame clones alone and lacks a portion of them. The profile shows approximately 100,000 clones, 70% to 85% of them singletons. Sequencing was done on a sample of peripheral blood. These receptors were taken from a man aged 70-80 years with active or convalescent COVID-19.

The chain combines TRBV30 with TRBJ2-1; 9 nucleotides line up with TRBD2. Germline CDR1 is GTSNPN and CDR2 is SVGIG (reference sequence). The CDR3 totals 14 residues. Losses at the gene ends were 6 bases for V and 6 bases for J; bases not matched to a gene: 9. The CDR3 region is CACQRREGSNEQFF. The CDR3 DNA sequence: TGTGCCTGCCAAAGGCGGGAGGGCAGCAATGAGCAGTTCTTC.

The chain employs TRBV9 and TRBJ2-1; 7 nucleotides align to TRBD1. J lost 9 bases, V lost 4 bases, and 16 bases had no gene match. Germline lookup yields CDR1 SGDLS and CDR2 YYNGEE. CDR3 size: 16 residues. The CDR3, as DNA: TGTGCCAGCAGCTCTCGAGGGGGCGCTTCCCGGGGTGAGCAGTTCTTC. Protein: CASSSRGGASRGEQFF. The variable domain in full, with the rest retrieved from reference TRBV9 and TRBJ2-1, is DSGVTQTPKHLITATGQRVTLRCSPRSGDLSVYWYQQSLDQGLQFLIQYYNGEERAKGNILERFSAQQFPDLHSELNLSSLELGDSALYFCASSSRGGASRGEQFFGPGTRLTVL.

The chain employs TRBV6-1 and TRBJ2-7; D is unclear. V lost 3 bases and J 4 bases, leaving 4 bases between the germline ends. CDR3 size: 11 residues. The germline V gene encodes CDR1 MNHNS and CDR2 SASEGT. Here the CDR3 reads CASSDIYEQYF. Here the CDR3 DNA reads TGTGCCAGCAGTGATATATACGAGCAGTACTTC.

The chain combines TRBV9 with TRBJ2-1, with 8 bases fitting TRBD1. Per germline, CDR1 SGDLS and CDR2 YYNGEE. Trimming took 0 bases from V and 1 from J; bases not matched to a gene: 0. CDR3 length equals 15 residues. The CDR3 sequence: CASSVGTGSYNEQFF. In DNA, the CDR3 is TGTGCCAGCAGCGTAGGGACAGGGTCCTACAATGAGCAGTTCTTC.

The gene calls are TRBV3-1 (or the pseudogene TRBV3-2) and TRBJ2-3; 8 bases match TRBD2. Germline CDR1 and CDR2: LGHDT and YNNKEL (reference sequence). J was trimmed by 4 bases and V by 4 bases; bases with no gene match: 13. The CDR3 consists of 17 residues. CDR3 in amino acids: CASSRSIIAGIPDTQYF. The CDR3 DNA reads TGTGCCAGCAGCCGCTCAATCATAGCGGGAATTCCAGATACGCAGTATTTT.

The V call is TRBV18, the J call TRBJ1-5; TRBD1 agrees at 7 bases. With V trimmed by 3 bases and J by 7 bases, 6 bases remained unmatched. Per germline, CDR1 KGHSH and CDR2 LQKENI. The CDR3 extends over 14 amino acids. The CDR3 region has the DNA TGTGCCAGCTCACCGGGACAGATGAGCCAGCCCCAGCATTTT. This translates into CASSPGQMSQPQHF.

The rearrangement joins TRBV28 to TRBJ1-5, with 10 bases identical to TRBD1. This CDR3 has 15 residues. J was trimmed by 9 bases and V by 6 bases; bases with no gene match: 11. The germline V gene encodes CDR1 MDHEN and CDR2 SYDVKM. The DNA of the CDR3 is TGTGCCAGCAGCCTACCGGGACAGGGGTTTTGGCCCCAGCATTTT. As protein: CASSLPGQGFWPQHF.

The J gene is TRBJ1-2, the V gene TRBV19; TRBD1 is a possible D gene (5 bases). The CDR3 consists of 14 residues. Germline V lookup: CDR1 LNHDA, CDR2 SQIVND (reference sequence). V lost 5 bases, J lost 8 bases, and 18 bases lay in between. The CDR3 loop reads CASSATVTAGGYTF. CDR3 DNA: TGTGCCAGTAGTGCGACAGTGACGGCGGGAGGCTACACCTTC.

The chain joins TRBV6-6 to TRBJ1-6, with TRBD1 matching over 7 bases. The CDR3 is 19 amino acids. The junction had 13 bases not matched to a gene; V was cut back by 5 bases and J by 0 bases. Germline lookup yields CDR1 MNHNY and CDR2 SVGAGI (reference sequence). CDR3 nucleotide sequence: TGTGCCAGCAGTCTGACAGGGCCCGGCTTGAGCTCCTATAATTCACCCCTCCACTTT. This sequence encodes CASSLTGPGLSSYNSPLHF.

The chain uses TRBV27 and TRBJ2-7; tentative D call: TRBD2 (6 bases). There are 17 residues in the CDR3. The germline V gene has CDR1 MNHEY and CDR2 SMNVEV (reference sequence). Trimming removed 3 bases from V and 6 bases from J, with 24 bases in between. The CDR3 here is CASSFHAADYNLGEQYF. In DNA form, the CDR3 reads TGTGCCAGCAGTTTCCACGCGGCGGACTATAACCTCGGCGAGCAGTACTTC.

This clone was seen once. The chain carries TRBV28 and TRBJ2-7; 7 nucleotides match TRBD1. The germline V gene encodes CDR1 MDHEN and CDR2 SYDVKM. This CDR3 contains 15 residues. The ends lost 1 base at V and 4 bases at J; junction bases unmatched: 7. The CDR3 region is CASSLYGTAIYEQYF. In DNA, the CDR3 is TGTGCCAGCAGTTTATACGGGACAGCCATTTACGAGCAGTACTTC.

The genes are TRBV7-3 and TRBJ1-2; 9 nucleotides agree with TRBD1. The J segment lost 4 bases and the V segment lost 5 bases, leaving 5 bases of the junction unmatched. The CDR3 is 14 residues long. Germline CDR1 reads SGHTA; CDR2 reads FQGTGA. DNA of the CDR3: TGTGCCAGCAGCCCCGGGACAGGGCTCTATGGCTACACCTTC. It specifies CASSPGTGLYGYTF. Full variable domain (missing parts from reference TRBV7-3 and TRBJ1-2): GAGVSQTPSNKVTEKGKYVELRCDPISGHTALYWYRQSLGQGPEFLIYFQGTGAADDSGLPNDRFFAVRPEGSVSTLKIQRTERGDSAVYLCASSPGTGLYGYTFGSGTRLTVV.

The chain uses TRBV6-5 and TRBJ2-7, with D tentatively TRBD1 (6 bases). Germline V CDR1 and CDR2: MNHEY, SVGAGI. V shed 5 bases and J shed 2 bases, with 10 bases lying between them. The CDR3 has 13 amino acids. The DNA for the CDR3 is TGTGCCAGCAGTCGACAGGCAACCTACGAGCAGTACTTC. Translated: CASSRQATYEQYF.

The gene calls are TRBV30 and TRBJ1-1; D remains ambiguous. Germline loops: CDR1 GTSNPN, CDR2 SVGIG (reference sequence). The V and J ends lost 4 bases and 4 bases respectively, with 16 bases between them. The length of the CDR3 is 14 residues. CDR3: CAWTTGRLGTEAFF. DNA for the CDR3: TGTGCCTGGACTACGGGGAGGTTAGGCACTGAAGCTTTCTTT.

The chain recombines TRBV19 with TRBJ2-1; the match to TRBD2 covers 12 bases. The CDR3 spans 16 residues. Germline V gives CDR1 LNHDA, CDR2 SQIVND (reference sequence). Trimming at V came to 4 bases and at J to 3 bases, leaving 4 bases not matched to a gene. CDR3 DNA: TGTGCCAGTAGTAGACTAGCGGGAGCGATCTACAATGAGCAGTTCTTC. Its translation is CASSRLAGAIYNEQFF.

The chain's CDR3 is CASSQLTGTGVQETQYF. For the CDR3, the DNA is TGTGCCAGCAGCCAGCTCACCGGGACAGGGGTTCAAGAGACCCAGTACTTC. The V gene is TRBV3-1 (or the pseudogene TRBV3-2), the J gene TRBJ2-5; 10 bases fit TRBD1. CDR1 and CDR2 (germline): LGHDT, YNNKEL (reference sequence). J gave up 2 bases and V 3 bases, and 9 bases lay outside the gene matches. This CDR3 spans 17 amino acids.

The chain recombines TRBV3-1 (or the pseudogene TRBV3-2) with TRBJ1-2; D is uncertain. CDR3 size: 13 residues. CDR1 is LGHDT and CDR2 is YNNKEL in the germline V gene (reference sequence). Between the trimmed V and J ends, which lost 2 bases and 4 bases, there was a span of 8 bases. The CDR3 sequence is CASSQRERYGYTF. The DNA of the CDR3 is TGTGCCAGCAGCCAACGCGAACGCTATGGCTACACCTTC.

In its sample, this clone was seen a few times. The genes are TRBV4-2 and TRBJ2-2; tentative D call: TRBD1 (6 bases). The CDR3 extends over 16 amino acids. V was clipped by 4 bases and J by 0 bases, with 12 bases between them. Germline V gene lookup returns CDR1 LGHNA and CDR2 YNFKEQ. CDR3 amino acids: CASSPLDRSNTGELFF. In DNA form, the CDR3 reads TGTGCCAGCAGCCCATTGGACAGATCGAACACCGGGGAGCTGTTTTTT.

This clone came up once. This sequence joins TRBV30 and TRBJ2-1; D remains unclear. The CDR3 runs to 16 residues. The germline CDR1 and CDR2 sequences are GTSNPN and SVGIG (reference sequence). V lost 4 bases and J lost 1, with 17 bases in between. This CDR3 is CAWKNTRAHSYNEQFF. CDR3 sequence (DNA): TGTGCCTGGAAGAACACGAGAGCGCATTCCTACAATGAGCAGTTCTTC.

The CDR3 nucleotides are TGTGCCAGCAGCCAAGGAGGGGGCGCCTCCTATAATTCACCCCTCCACTTT. Its protein product is CASSQGGGASYNSPLHF. The genes are TRBV3-1 (or the pseudogene TRBV3-2) and TRBJ1-6; 7 nucleotides align to TRBD1. This CDR3 contains 17 residues. V lost 1 base, J lost 0 bases, and 3 bases stayed unmatched. The germline CDR1 and CDR2 sequences are LGHDT and YNNKEL (reference sequence).

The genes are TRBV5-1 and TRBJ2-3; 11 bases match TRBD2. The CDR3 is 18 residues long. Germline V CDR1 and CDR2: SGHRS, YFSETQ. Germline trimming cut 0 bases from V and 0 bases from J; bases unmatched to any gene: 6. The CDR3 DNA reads TGCGCCAGCAGCTTGGCGATGACTAGCGGGATTAGCACAGATACGCAGTATTTT. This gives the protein CASSLAMTSGISTDTQYF.

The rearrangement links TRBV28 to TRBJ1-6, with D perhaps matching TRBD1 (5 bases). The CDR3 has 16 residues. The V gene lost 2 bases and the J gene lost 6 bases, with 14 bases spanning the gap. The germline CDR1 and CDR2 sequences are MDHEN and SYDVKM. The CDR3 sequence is CASSLAGKTANSPLHF. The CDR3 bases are TGTGCCAGCAGTTTAGCAGGGAAGACAGCTAATTCACCCCTCCACTTT.

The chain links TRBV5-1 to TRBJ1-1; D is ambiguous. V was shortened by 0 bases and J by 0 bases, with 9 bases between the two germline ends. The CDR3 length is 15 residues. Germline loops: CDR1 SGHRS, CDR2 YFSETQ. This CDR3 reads CASSLEGSLNTEAFF. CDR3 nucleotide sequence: TGCGCCAGCAGCTTGGAAGGGAGTCTGAACACTGAAGCTTTCTTT. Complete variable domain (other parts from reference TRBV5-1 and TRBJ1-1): KAGVTQTPRYLIKTRGQQVTLSCSPISGHRSVSWYQQTPGQGLQFLFEYFSETQRNKGNFPGRFSGRQFSNSRSEMNVSTLELGDSALYLCASSLEGSLNTEAFFGQGTRLTVV.

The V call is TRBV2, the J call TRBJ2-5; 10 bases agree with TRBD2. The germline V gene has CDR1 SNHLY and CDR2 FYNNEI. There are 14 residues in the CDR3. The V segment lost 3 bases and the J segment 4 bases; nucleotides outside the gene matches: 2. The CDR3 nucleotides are TGTGCCAGCAGTGAGGTAGCGGGGGGAGAGACCCAGTACTTC. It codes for CASSEVAGGETQYF. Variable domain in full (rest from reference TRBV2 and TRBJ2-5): EPEVTQTPSHQVTQMGQEVILRCVPISNHLYFYWYRQILGQKVEFLVSFYNNEISEKSEIFDDQFSVERPDGSNFTLKIRSTKLEDSAMYFCASSEVAGGETQYFGPGTRLLVL.